This is a list of T cell receptor beta chains from one sample in a study of blood T cell repertoires in COVID-19. Sequenced by immunoSEQ multiplex PCR; TCRdb stores in-frame clones only, minus some. The sample includes about 88,000 clones, about nine tenths of them seen just once. What was sequenced was peripheral blood. The origin of the receptors is a male donor with acute or convalescent COVID-19. The conserved cysteine and the conserved F or W are not part of the CDR3 here. A D gene is named only where the DNA matches it firmly.

TRBD1	TRBV29-1	SVEARTGGSYEQY
TRBD1	TRBV4-1	ASSQVRDSYEQY
TRBD1	TRBV11-2	ASSLGDRVGEQY
-	TRBV12-3/TRBV12-4	ASSRDYNEQF
-	TRBV6-5	ASRIGAMNTEAF
TRBD1	TRBV10-1	ASISGQGAYEQY
TRBD1	TRBV5-6	ASSDRVGEKLF
-	TRBV5-5	ASSDMDSNVQETQY
-	TRBV14	ASSQAPLGEQF
-	TRBV5-4	ASRGPYNSPLH
-	TRBV7-9	ASSLGSQGGQAF
-	TRBV3-1/TRBV3-2	ASSQGSSGTSGNTIY
-	TRBV24-1	ATSDPGKANYGYT
-	TRBV18	ASSPQSTVADTQY
-	TRBV21-1	ASTLRLGELF
-	TRBV6-5	ASSSDKNYGYT
TRBD1	TRBV18	ASSPGGQGSDEQF
-	TRBV10-3	AISALGPNSGNTIY
-	TRBV7-9	ASSLDGEDEQY
-	TRBV18	ASSRDSYNEQF
-	TRBV15	ATSRDGRGQGAPSNQPQH
-	TRBV5-1	ASSLGTFAAYEQY
TRBD1	TRBV5-1	ASRLDGTVSNEKLF
TRBD2	TRBV24-1	ATSERGGRDSGELF
-	TRBV15	ATSRGGDRGNQPQH
-	TRBV18	ASSPFAGAGNQPQH
-	TRBV5-1	ASSLGQAPEADTQY
TRBD2	TRBV5-1	ASSLGASGANTGELF
TRBD1	TRBV7-9	ASSLTGQNEQF
-	TRBV10-3	AITDDREGQYEQY
TRBD1	TRBV5-1	ASSPGQGSGNTIY
-	TRBV28	ASRGQQDNSPLH
-	TRBV30	AQGRQSQLEAF